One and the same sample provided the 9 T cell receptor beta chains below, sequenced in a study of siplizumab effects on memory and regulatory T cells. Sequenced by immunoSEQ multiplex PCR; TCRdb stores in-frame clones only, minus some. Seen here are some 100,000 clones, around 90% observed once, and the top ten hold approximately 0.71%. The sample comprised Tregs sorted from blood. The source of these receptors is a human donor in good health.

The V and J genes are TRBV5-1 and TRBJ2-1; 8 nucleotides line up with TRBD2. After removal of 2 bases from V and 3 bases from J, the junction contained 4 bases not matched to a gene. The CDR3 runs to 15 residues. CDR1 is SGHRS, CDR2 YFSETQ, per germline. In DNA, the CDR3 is TGCGCCAGCAGCTTAGCGGGACTAGACTACAATGAGCAGTTCTTC. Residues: CASSLAGLDYNEQFF. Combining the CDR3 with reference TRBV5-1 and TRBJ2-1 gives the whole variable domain KAGVTQTPRYLIKTRGQQVTLSCSPISGHRSVSWYQQTPGQGLQFLFEYFSETQRNKGNFPGRFSGRQFSNSRSEMNVSTLELGDSALYLCASSLAGLDYNEQFFGPGTRLTVL.

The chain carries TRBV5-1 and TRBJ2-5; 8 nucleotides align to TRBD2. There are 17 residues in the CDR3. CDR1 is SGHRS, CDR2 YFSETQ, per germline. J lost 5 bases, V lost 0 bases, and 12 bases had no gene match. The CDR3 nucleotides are TGCGCCAGCAGCTTGGGCCAATGGAGCGGGAGAAGGGAGACCCAGTACTTC. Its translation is CASSLGQWSGRRETQYF.

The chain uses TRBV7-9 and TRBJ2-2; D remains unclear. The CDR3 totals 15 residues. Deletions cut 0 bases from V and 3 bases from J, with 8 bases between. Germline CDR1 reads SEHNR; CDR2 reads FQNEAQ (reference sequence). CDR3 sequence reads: CASSLASGYTGELFF. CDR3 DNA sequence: TGTGCCAGCAGCTTAGCGTCCGGGTACACCGGGGAGCTGTTTTTT.

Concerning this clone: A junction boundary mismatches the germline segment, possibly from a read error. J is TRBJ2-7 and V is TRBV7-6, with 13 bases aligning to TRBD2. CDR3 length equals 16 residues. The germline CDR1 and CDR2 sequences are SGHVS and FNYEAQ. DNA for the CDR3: TGTGCCAGCAGCCGACTAGCGGGAGGCGGGGGAGACGAGCAGTGCTTC. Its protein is CASSRLAGGGGDEQCF.

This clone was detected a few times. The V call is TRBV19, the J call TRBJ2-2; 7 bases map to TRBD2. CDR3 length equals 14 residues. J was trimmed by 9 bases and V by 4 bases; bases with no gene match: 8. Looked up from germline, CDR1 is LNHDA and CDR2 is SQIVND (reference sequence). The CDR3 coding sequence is TGTGCCAGTAGTACGTTGACTAGCAGGTGGGAGCTGTTTTTT. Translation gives CASSTLTSRWELFF.

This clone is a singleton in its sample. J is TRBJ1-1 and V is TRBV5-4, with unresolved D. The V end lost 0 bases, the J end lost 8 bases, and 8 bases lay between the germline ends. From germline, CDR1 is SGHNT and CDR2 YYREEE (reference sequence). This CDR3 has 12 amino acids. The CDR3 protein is CASSLVGTEAFF. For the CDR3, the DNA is TGTGCCAGCAGCTTGGTAGGCACAGAAGCTTTCTTT. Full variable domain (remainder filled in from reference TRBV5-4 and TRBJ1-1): ETGVTQSPTHLIKTRGQQVTLRCSSQSGHNTVSWYQQALGQGPQFIFQYYREEENGRGNFPPRFSGLQFPNYSSELNVNALELDDSALYLCASSLVGTEAFFGQGTRLTVV.

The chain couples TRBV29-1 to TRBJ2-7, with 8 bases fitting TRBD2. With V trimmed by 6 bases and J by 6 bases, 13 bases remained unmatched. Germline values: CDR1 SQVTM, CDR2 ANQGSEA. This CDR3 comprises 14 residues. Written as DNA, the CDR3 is TGCAGCGTAGTAGCGGGGAGGGCCTCCGGCGAGCAGTACTTC. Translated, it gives CSVVAGRASGEQYF.

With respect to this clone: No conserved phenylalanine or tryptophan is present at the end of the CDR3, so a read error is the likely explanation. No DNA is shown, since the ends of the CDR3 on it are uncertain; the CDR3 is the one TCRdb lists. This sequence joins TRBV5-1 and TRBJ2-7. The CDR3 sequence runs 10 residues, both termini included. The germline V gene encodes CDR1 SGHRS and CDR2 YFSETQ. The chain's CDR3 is CASSCGTRVG.

The CDR3 sequence: CSVEPLALGETQYF. DNA of the CDR3: TGCAGCGTTGAACCGTTGGCTTTGGGAGAGACCCAGTACTTC. The chain links TRBV29-1 to TRBJ2-5; D call uncertain. CDR3 length: 14 amino acids. The V gene lost 2 bases and the J gene lost 4 bases, with 14 bases spanning the gap. From germline, CDR1 is SQVTM and CDR2 ANQGSEA.